This T cell receptor beta chain was documented in a study of blood T cell repertoires in COVID-19. Study-wide context: Italy, Spain and the United States were the sources of the convalescent and acute COVID-19 samples. Sources were T cells, B-cell-depleted T cells, or PBMCs; the material itself was cDNA or gDNA.

Original data processing: Amplifying reference gene primers gave estimates of nucleated cell counts. Sequenced by immunoSEQ multiplex PCR; TCRdb stores in-frame clones only, minus some. D and trimming come from the DNA, and the V and J calls and clone size come from that table. The repertoire holds about 190,000 clones, with around 85% as singletons. The CDR3 covers 16 residues. V was trimmed by 1 base and J by 0 bases, leaving 11 bases between them. The germline CDR1 and CDR2 sequences are SEHNR and FQNEAQ (reference sequence). The J gene is TRBJ2-3, the V gene TRBV7-9; unclear D gene. The sequenced sample consisted of peripheral blood. This receptor was identified in a young man with acute or convalescent COVID-19. DNA of the CDR3: TGTGCCAGCAGCTTAGACAGAGACACTAGCACAGATACGCAGTATTTT. This translates into CASSLDRDTSTDTQYF. Full variable domain (remainder filled in from reference TRBV7-9 and TRBJ2-3): DTGVSQNPRHKITKRGQNVTFRCDPISEHNRLYWYRQTLGQGPEFLTYFQNEAQLEKSRLLSDRFSAERPKGSFSTLEIQRTEQGDSAMYLCASSLDRDTSTDTQYFGPGTRLTVL.